Following are 9 T cell receptor beta chains from one sample sequenced in a study of identifying expanded T cells in peripheral blood (dated by TCRdb to about 2019). The library was obtained by the immunoSEQ multiplex PCR assay. TCRdb stores this immuneACCESS table with in-frame sequences only. Part of the clones is absent; in the studies checked, under half of the shortfall reflects unresolved V genes, and no reason is known for the rest. This sample is represented by tens of thousands of clones; 85% to 90% of them were singletons. The ten largest clones add up to over 15% of the sample. The material sequenced was blood. These receptors were taken from a person aged 18-69 years in good health.

V is TRBV11-3 and J is TRBJ2-1; D remains ambiguous. This CDR3 comprises 17 residues. Germline V gives CDR1 SGHNT, CDR2 YENEEA. Trimming cost V 5 bases and J 5 bases, with 22 bases left between them. The CDR3 region has the DNA TGTGCCAGCAGCGAAACCATGCCGGGCTACGATCACAATGAGCAGTTCTTC. It specifies CASSETMPGYDHNEQFF.

The DNA of the CDR3 is TGTGCCAGCAGCTTACGGAGGACAGGGAAGGCCTATGGCTACACCTTC. Translating gives CASSLRRTGKAYGYTF. This rearrangement joins TRBV11-3 to TRBJ1-2; 8 bases line up with TRBD1. J gave up 4 bases and V 2 bases, and 9 bases lay outside the gene matches. CDR3 length equals 16 residues. Germline CDR1 reads SGHNT; CDR2 reads YENEEA.

This chain connects TRBV7-9 to TRBJ2-3; no reliable D call. The germline gives CDR1 SEHNR, CDR2 FQNEAQ (reference sequence). Trimming took off 3 bases at V and 2 bases at J, with 12 bases between the two ends. The CDR3 extends over 15 amino acids. The chain's CDR3 is CASSFMGIHTDTQYF. The CDR3 DNA reads TGTGCCAGCAGCTTCATGGGTATACACACAGATACGCAGTATTTT. The full variable domain, its missing parts supplied by reference TRBV7-9 and TRBJ2-3, is DTGVSQNPRHKITKRGQNVTFRCDPISEHNRLYWYRQTLGQGPEFLTYFQNEAQLEKSRLLSDRFSAERPKGSFSTLEIQRTEQGDSAMYLCASSFMGIHTDTQYFGPGTRLTVL.

This chain uses TRBV18 with TRBJ2-7; 8 bases are shared with TRBD1. In germline, CDR1 is KGHSH, CDR2 LQKENI. The trim removed 3 bases at V and 2 bases at J, leaving 6 bases unmatched. The CDR3 has 15 amino acids. Written as DNA, the CDR3 is TGTGCCAGCTCACCCGGGACAGGAGTAACCTACGAGCAGTACTTC. Protein sequence: CASSPGTGVTYEQYF.

The genes are TRBV10-2 and TRBJ2-7; D perhaps matches TRBD2 (5 bases). This CDR3 contains 13 residues. Trimming took off 5 bases at V and 7 bases at J, with 15 bases between the two ends. CDR1 is WSHSY and CDR2 is SAAADI in the germline V gene. This chain's CDR3 is CASSPYLREEQYF. Written as DNA, the CDR3 is TGCGCCAGCAGTCCCTACCTTCGGGAAGAGCAGTACTTC.

CDR3 amino acids: CASSTGTGRFYGYTF. CDR3 nucleotides: TGTGCCAGTAGTACCGGGACAGGACGATTCTATGGCTACACCTTC. V usage is TRBV19 and J usage is TRBJ1-2, with 8 bases lining up with TRBD1. Germline loops: CDR1 LNHDA, CDR2 SQIVND (reference sequence). The CDR3 sequence is 15 residues long. The V segment lost 4 bases and the J segment 4 bases; nucleotides outside the gene matches: 8. Drawing the rest from reference TRBV19 and TRBJ1-2, the complete variable domain is DGGITQSPKYLFRKEGQNVTLSCEQNLNHDAMYWYRQDPGQGLRLIYYSQIVNDFQKGDIAEGYSVSREKKESFPLTVTSAQKNPTAFYLCASSTGTGRFYGYTFGSGTRLTVV.

J is TRBJ2-7 and V is TRBV25-1; the match to TRBD2 covers 12 bases. Germline trimming cut 4 bases from V and 0 bases from J; bases unmatched to any gene: 10. The CDR3 loop spans 18 amino acids. CDR1 and CDR2 (germline): MGHDK, SYGVNS. CDR3 loop: CASSATSGGLESSYEQYF. The DNA for the CDR3 is TGTGCCAGCAGTGCCACTAGCGGGGGGCTCGAGAGCTCCTACGAGCAGTACTTC.

The chain uses TRBV2 and TRBJ1-2, with D unclear. The germline gives CDR1 SNHLY, CDR2 FYNNEI. V dropped 7 bases and J dropped 5 bases, with 14 bases sitting between them. The CDR3 covers 13 residues. CDR3 residues: CASIAQAGYGYTF. The CDR3 nucleotides are TGTGCCAGCATCGCCCAGGCGGGTTATGGCTACACCTTC. Using reference TRBV2 and TRBJ1-2 for the parts outside the CDR3, the full variable domain is EPEVTQTPSHQVTQMGQEVILRCVPISNHLYFYWYRQILGQKVEFLVSFYNNEISEKSEIFDDQFSVERPDGSNFTLKIRSTKLEDSAMYFCASIAQAGYGYTFGSGTRLTVV.

The gene calls are TRBV6-6 and TRBJ2-2; no definite D call. This CDR3 region has 13 residues. From germline, CDR1 is MNHNY and CDR2 SVGAGI (reference sequence). The germline V and J ends were trimmed by 0 bases and 4 bases, with 3 bases remaining between them. The CDR3 loop is CASSYSGTGELFF. CDR3 bases: TGTGCCAGCAGTTACTCGGGCACCGGGGAGCTGTTTTTT.